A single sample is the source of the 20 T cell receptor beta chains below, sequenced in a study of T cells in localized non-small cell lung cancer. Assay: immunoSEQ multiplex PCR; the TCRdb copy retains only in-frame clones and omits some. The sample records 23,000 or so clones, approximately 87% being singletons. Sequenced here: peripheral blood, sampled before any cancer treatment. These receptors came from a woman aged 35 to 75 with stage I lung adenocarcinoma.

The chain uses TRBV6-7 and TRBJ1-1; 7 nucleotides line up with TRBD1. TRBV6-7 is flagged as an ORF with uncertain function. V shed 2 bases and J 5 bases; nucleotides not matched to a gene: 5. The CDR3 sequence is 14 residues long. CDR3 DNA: TGTGCCAGCAGTTACGGACAGGAAGTAACTGAAGCTTTCTTT. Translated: CASSYGQEVTEAFF.

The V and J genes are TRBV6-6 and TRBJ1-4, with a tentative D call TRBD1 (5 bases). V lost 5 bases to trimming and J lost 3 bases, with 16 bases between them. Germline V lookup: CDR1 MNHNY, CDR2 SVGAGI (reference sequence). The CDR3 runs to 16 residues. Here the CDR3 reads CASSLLTGLANEKLFF. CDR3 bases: TGTGCCAGCAGTCTCCTTACAGGTCTCGCTAATGAAAAACTGTTTTTT.

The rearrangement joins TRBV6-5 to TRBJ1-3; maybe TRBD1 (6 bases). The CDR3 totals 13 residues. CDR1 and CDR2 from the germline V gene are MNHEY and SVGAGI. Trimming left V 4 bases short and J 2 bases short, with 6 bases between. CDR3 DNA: TGTGCCAGCAGTTCAGGGGCTGGAAACACCATATATTTT. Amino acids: CASSSGAGNTIYF.

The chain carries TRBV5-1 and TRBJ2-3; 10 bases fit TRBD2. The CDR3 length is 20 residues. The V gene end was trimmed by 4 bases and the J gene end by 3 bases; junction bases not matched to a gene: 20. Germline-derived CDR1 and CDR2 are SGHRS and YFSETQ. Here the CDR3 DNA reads TGCGCCAGCAGCGGAGGGACCCTCGGGACTAGCGTTACAAAGACAGATACGCAGTATTTT. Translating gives CASSGGTLGTSVTKTDTQYF. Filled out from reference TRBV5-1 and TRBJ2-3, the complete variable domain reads KAGVTQTPRYLIKTRGQQVTLSCSPISGHRSVSWYQQTPGQGLQFLFEYFSETQRNKGNFPGRFSGRQFSNSRSEMNVSTLELGDSALYLCASSGGTLGTSVTKTDTQYFGPGTRLTVL.

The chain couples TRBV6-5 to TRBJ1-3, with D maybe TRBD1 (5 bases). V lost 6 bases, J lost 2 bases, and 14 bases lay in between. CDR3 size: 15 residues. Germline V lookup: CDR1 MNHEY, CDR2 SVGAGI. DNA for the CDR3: TGTGCCAGCAGCTCCGGACACCACACTGGAAACACCATATATTTT. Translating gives CASSSGHHTGNTIYF.

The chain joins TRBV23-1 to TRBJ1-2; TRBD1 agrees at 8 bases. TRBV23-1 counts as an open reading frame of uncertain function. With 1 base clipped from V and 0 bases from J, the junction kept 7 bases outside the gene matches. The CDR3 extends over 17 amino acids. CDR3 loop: CASSQWGQVIANYGYTF. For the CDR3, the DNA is TGCGCCAGCAGTCAATGGGGACAGGTGATAGCTAACTATGGCTACACCTTC.

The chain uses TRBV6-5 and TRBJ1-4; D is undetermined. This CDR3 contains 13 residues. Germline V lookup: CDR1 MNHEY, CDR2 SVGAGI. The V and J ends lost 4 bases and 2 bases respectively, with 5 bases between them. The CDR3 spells CASSLTTNEKLFF. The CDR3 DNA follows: TGTGCCAGCAGTTTGACGACTAATGAAAAACTGTTTTTT.

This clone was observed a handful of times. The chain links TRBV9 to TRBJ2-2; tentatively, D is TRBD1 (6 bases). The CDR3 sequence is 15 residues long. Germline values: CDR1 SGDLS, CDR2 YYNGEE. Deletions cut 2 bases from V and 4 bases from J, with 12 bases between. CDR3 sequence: CASSVNQGPTGELFF. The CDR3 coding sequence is TGTGCCAGCAGCGTCAACCAGGGGCCCACCGGGGAGCTGTTTTTT.

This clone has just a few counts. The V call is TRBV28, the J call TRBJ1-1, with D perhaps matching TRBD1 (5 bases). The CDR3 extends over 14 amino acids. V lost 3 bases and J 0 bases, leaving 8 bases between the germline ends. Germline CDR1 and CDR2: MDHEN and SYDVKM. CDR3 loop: CASSLGGVNTEAFF. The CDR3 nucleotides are TGTGCCAGCAGTTTGGGGGGGGTGAACACTGAAGCTTTCTTT.

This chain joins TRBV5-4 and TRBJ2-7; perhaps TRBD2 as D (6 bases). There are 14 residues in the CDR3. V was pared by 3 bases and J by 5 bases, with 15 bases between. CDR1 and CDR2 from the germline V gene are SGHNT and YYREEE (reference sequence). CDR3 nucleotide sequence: TGTGCCAGCAGCTCCAGTGGGGGACTCGACGAGCAGTACTTC. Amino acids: CASSSSGGLDEQYF.

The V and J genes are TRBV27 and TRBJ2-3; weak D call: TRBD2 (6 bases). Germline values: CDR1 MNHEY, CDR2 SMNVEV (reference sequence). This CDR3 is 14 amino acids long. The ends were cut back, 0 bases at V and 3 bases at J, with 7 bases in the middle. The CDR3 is CASSLSGGTDTQYF. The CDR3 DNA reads TGTGCCAGCAGTTTATCGGGGGGAACAGATACGCAGTATTTT.

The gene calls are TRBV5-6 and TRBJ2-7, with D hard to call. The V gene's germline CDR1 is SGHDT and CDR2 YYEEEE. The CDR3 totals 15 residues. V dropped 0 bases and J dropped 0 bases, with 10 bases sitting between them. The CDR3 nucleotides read TGTGCCAGCAGCTTGGTAGGGCGGAACTCCTACGAGCAGTACTTC. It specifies CASSLVGRNSYEQYF.

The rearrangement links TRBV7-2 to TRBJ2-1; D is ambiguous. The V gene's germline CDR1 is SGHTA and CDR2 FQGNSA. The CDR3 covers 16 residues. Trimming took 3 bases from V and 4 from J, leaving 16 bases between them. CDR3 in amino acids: CASSFGDAGGYNEQFF. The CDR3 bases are TGTGCCAGCAGCTTTGGCGACGCAGGTGGTTACAATGAGCAGTTCTTC.

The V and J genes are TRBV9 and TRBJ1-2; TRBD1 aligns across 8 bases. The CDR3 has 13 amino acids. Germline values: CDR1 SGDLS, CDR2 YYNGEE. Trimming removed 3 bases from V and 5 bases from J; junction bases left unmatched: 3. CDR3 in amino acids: CASSAQGAYGYTF. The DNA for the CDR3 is TGTGCCAGCAGCGCCCAGGGGGCATATGGCTACACCTTC.

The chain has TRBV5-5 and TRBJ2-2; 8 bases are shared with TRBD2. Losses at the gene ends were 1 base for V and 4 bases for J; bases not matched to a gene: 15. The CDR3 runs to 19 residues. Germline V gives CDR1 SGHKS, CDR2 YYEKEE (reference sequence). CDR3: CASSLSRRGAVFGTGELFF. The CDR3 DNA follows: TGTGCCAGCAGCTTGAGTCGGCGGGGGGCTGTTTTTGGCACCGGGGAGCTGTTTTTT.

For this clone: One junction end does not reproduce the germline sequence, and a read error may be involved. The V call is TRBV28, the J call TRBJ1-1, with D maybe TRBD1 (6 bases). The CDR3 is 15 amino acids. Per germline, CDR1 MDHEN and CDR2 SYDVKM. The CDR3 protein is CASSLLTGTNAEAFF. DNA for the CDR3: TGTGCCAGCAGTTTATTAACAGGGACGAACGCTGAAGCTTTCTTT.

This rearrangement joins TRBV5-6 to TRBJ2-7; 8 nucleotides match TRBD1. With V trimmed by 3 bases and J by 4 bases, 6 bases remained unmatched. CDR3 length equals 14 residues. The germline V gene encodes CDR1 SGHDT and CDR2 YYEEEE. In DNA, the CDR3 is TGTGCCAGCAGCTCCGGACAGGGTCTGTACGAGCAGTACTTC. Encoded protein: CASSSGQGLYEQYF.

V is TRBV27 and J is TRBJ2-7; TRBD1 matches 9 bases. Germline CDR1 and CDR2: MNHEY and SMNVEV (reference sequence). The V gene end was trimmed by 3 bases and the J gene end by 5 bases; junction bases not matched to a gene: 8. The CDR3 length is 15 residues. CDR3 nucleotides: TGTGCCAGCAGTTTCGCGACAGGGGGAGAGGACGAGCAGTACTTC. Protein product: CASSFATGGEDEQYF.

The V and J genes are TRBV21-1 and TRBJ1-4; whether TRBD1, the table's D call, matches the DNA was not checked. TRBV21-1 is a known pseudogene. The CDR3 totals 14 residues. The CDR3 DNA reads TGTGCCAGCAGTCCCAGTCAGAAGATTGAAAAACTGTTTTTT. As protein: CASSPSQKIEKLFF.

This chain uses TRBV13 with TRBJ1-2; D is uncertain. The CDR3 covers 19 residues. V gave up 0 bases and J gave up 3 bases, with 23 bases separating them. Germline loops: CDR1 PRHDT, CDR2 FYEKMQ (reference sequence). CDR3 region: CASSLGLQSMNGRDYGYTF. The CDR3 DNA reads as TGTGCCAGCAGCTTAGGCCTACAGTCGATGAACGGAAGGGACTATGGCTACACCTTC. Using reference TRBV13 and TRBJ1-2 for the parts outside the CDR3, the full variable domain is AAGVIQSPRHLIKEKRETATLKCYPIPRHDTVYWYQQGPGQDPQFLISFYEKMQSDKGSIPDRFSAQQFSDYHSELNMSSLELGDSALYFCASSLGLQSMNGRDYGYTFGSGTRLTVV.